This T cell receptor (beta chain) originates from a study of vaccination and CD4 T cells after COVID-19. The wider study: Everyone enrolled got two doses of BNT162b2 or mRNA-1273 vaccine.

General study points: From a median of about 20 to 38, SARS-CoV-2-reactive clonotypes increased, though not significantly.

Sequence data for DNA of cultured CD4+ T cells were generated by the Oncomine TCR Beta short-read assay. From the PCR reads, TCRdb called clonotypes with MiXCR, one entry per CDR3 protein. This sample yields over 9,500 distinct CDR3 sequences, of which under 50% are seen a single time; 29% belongs to the top ten. Worth noting for this clonotype: The antigen is not known.

Germline V gene lookup returns CDR1 SGHRS and CDR2 YFSETQ. CDR3 length equals 13 residues. V was trimmed by 2 bases and J by 3 bases, leaving 7 bases between them. Described treatment: roughly 11-day PBMC culture with coronavirus spike peptide pools or control peptides (ViraFEST assay). T cells were expanded with peptide pools, and expanded clonotypes were identified by TCR sequencing. Sequencing used CD4+ T cells from blood, cultured in vitro. The chain has TRBV5-1 and TRBJ2-3; D gene uncertain. This TCR derives from a human donor who had recovered from COVID-19. Here the CDR3 reads CASSFLLTDTQYF. CDR3 nucleotide sequence: TGCGCCAGCAGCTTCTTGTTAACAGATACGCAGTATTTT.